Below are 22 T cell receptor beta chains sequenced from a single sample in a study of molecular identifiers for immune sequencing clone quantification. MiXCR was run by TCRdb on the PCR reads, yielding one entry per CDR3 protein. Here the sample spans 90,000 or so distinct CDR3 sequences, about 23% being singletons. Sequenced: naive CD8+ T cells from blood, with Jurkat cell RNA spiked in. Described subset: FACS-sorted CD8+CD4-CCR7+CD45RA+ naive T cells. The receptor source for this set is a human donor in good health. Some libraries in this study had Jurkat cell RNA spiked in.

The J gene is TRBJ2-7, the V gene TRBV28; TRBD2 is a possible D gene (7 bases). CDR1 and CDR2 (germline): MDHEN, SYDVKM. This CDR3 spans 13 amino acids. Deletions cut 7 bases from V and 5 bases from J, with 15 bases between. The CDR3 is CASTEGGMNEQYF. Here the CDR3 DNA reads TGTGCCAGCACAGAGGGGGGGATGAACGAGCAGTACTTC.

This clonotype was seen repeatedly, ten times or more. The J gene is TRBJ1-4, the V gene TRBV29-1; no clear D gene. The CDR3 extends over 14 amino acids. V shed 6 bases and J shed 6 bases, with 17 bases lying between them. The germline V gene encodes CDR1 SQVTM and CDR2 ANQGSEA. The CDR3 nucleotides are TGCAGCGTGGGGTCAGAGGGTCCCTATGAAAAACTGTTTTTT. Its protein product is CSVGSEGPYEKLFF.

Only a few counts were recorded for this clonotype. One end of the junction is discordant with germline, which a read error may explain. The genes are TRBV9 and TRBJ2-3, with no clear D. Germline assignment: CDR1 SGDLS and CDR2 YYNGEE. CDR3 length equals 13 residues. The CDR3 sequence: CASSTSSRDTQYF. CDR3 coding DNA: TGTGCCAGCAGCACCAGTTCTAGAGATACACAGTATTTT.

Here the CDR3 DNA reads TGTGCCAGCATCTACAGTGGGGAGACCCAGTACTTC. Translated, it gives CASIYSGETQYF. The rearrangement joins TRBV7-9 to TRBJ2-5; D not resolved. CDR1 is SEHNR and CDR2 is FQNEAQ in the germline V gene (reference sequence). This CDR3 region has 12 residues. Trimming took off 7 bases at V and 5 bases at J, with 11 bases between the two ends.

A word on this clonotype: The germline gene is not matched at one end of the junction; a read error may be the cause. This chain joins TRBV2 and TRBJ2-1; 10 nucleotides agree with TRBD2. The germline CDR1 and CDR2 sequences are SNHLY and FYNNEI. The CDR3 consists of 15 residues. The CDR3 DNA reads as TGTGCCAGCAGTGTAGCGGGGGGCGACTACGATGAGCAGTTCTTC. Translating gives CASSVAGGDYDEQFF.

Ten or more counts support this clonotype. This rearrangement joins TRBV19 to TRBJ2-7; TRBD2 matches at 7 bases. V shed 5 bases and J 5 bases; nucleotides not matched to a gene: 12. The CDR3 is 15 amino acids. Germline V gives CDR1 LNHDA, CDR2 SQIVND (reference sequence). The CDR3, as DNA: TGTGCCAGTAGTCCCTCCACTGCGGGAGTAAACGAGCAGTACTTC. Translated: CASSPSTAGVNEQYF.

The chain combines TRBV11-2 with TRBJ2-7, with a weak D call TRBD1 (5 bases). The V gene lost 5 bases and the J gene lost 3 bases, with 11 bases spanning the gap. The CDR3 consists of 13 residues. Per the germline V gene, CDR1 is SGHAT and CDR2 is FQNNGV. The chain's CDR3 is CASSPPGNYEQYF. The CDR3 DNA follows: TGTGCCAGCAGCCCCCCAGGGAACTACGAGCAGTACTTC.

A word on this clonotype: One end of the junction fails to match germline, which may point to a read error. The chain is built from TRBV4-3 and TRBJ2-1; 8 bases fit TRBD2. The CDR3 totals 14 residues. In germline, CDR1 is LGHNA, CDR2 YSLEER. This CDR3 reads CASSQDGTRYEQLF. The CDR3 DNA is TGCGCCAGCAGCCAAGACGGGACTAGGTATGAGCAGCTCTTC.

V and J are TRBV27 and TRBJ2-7; D perhaps matches TRBD2 (6 bases). The CDR3 length is 13 residues. Germline CDR1 and CDR2: MNHEY and SMNVEV (reference sequence). V lost 6 bases, J lost 3 bases, and 12 bases lay in between. The CDR3 DNA is TGTGCCAGCAGCCCCGGGACTCTCTACGAGCAGTACTTC. Protein sequence: CASSPGTLYEQYF.

Of note for this clonotype: Because it lacks the conserved phenylalanine or tryptophan at the end, this CDR3 is likely a read error. The chain uses TRBV5-1 and TRBJ1-2; 9 positions match TRBD1. This CDR3 is built from 13 residues. Trimming at V came to 3 bases and at J to 8 bases, leaving 5 bases not matched to a gene. Germline V gene data show CDR1 as SGHRS and CDR2 as YFSETQ. DNA for the CDR3: TGCGCCAGCAGCTCGGGACAGGGCCCCGGCTACACCCTC. Amino acid sequence: CASSSGQGPGYTL.

The chain has TRBV25-1 and TRBJ2-7; tentatively, D is TRBD1 or TRBD2 (6 bases each). Germline CDR1 is MGHDK and CDR2 is SYGVNS. This CDR3 is built from 14 residues. As DNA, the CDR3 is TGTACCAACAGGGCCGGGACTTATGCCTACGAGCAGTACTTC. Amino acid sequence: CTNRAGTYAYEQYF.

V usage is TRBV28 and J usage is TRBJ2-3; 11 bases are a match to TRBD2. The germline CDR1 and CDR2 sequences are MDHEN and SYDVKM. CDR3 length: 15 amino acids. J was trimmed by 2 bases and V by 6 bases; bases with no gene match: 4. CDR3 residues: CASSVTSGDTDTQYF. The CDR3 DNA follows: TGTGCCAGCAGCGTGACTAGCGGGGACACAGATACGCAGTATTTT.

This clonotype was detected a few times. V gene TRBV7-9 combines with J gene TRBJ1-4; D not resolved. Germline V gene sequence: CDR1 SEHNR, CDR2 FQNEAQ (reference sequence). There are 13 residues in the CDR3. Trimming removed 4 bases at V and 0 bases at J, with 3 bases between. The CDR3 region has the DNA TGTGCCAGCAGCTCTTCAACTAATGAAAAACTGTTTTTT. Translated, it gives CASSSSTNEKLFF.

V usage is TRBV20-1 and J usage is TRBJ1-1; the D gene is possibly TRBD1 (6 bases). CDR3 length: 14 amino acids. In germline, CDR1 is DFQATT, CDR2 SNEGSKA (reference sequence). Trimming took off 5 bases at V and 3 bases at J, with 16 bases between the two ends. The CDR3: CSAQNRDKDTEAFF. The CDR3 bases are TGCAGTGCTCAGAATCGGGACAAAGACACTGAAGCTTTCTTT.

This clonotype was detected once. A much larger clone sits a single nucleotide away, making a read error possible. The CDR3 reads CASSLTVTGTEAFF. The DNA of the CDR3 is TGCGCCAGCAGCTTGACAGTAACGGGGACTGAAGCTTTCTTT. This sequence joins TRBV5-1 and TRBJ1-1, with unresolved D. Germline assignment: CDR1 SGHRS and CDR2 YFSETQ. V lost 1 base, J lost 5 bases, and 12 bases lay in between. The CDR3 is made up of 14 amino acids.

Comment on this clonotype: A read error may explain this, as a much larger clone is one base away. V gene TRBV2 combines with J gene TRBJ2-5; D gene unclear. Germline V gene sequence: CDR1 SNHLY, CDR2 FYNNEI. The CDR3 covers 12 residues. The CDR3 DNA is TGTGCCAGCAGCGACACTCAAGAGCCCCAGTACTTC. As protein: CASSDTQEPQYF.

This clonotype was seen repeatedly, ten times or more. The chain combines TRBV9 with TRBJ2-2; possibly TRBD1 for D (5 bases). Per germline, CDR1 SGDLS and CDR2 YYNGEE. V dropped 4 bases and J dropped 6 bases, with 16 bases sitting between them. CDR3 length: 15 residues. CDR3 bases: TGTGCCAGCAGCCCCGAAGAACACAGGTCCGGGGAGCTGTTTTTT. This gives the protein CASSPEEHRSGELFF.

On this clonotype itself: A much larger clonotype is one base distant, so this may be a read error. The missing conserved phenylalanine or tryptophan at the end of this CDR3 makes a read error likely. V is TRBV11-2 and J is TRBJ2-1; D gene ambiguous. V was shortened by 3 bases and J by 8 bases, with 8 bases between the two germline ends. This CDR3 comprises 12 residues. Germline CDR1 and CDR2: SGHAT and FQNNGV. As DNA, the CDR3 is TGTGCCAGCAGCTTCCCGGCCCATGAGCAGTTCTCC. This sequence encodes CASSFPAHEQFS.

This clonotype has at least ten counts. This chain joins TRBV6-5 and TRBJ2-3; maybe TRBD2 (6 bases). Germline V gene lookup returns CDR1 MNHEY and CDR2 SVGAGI. This CDR3 spans 15 amino acids. V was shortened by 7 bases and J by 6 bases, with 20 bases between the two germline ends. The CDR3 loop is CASTNPGRGFDTQYF. In nucleotides, the CDR3 is TGTGCCAGCACCAACCCGGGGCGGGGATTTGATACGCAGTATTTT.

This clonotype was counted only a few times. This chain links TRBV11-2 with TRBJ2-1, with D perhaps TRBD1 (5 bases). Germline CDR1 and CDR2: SGHAT and FQNNGV. This CDR3 is built from 15 residues. Between the trimmed V and J ends, which lost 4 bases and 7 bases, there was a span of 17 bases. The CDR3 loop reads CASSSATQVWNEQFF. Here the CDR3 DNA reads TGTGCCAGCAGCTCGGCCACACAGGTTTGGAATGAGCAGTTCTTC.

As regards this clonotype: A much larger clone lies a single base off, so this may be a read error. The CDR3 does not end in the conserved phenylalanine or tryptophan, so this is likely a read error. This rearrangement joins TRBV6-2 or TRBV6-3 to TRBJ2-3; TRBD2 matches 8 bases. V was clipped by 2 bases and J by 6 bases; unmatched bases: 10. The CDR3 length is 16 residues. Germline V gives CDR1 MNHEY, CDR2 SVGEGT. CDR3 region: CASSYKRGTSGDTQYS. The CDR3 region has the DNA TGTGCCAGCAGTTACAAGCGGGGGACCTCCGGGGATACGCAGTATTCT.

The chain is built from TRBV12-3 or TRBV12-4 and TRBJ2-5; D uncertain. This CDR3 has 13 residues. The V and J ends lost 3 bases and 3 bases respectively, with 8 bases between them. The DNA of the CDR3 is TGTGCCAGCAGTTTTAGCAGCAAAGAGACCCAGTACTTC. Translating it yields CASSFSSKETQYF.